The clone carrying this T cell receptor (beta chain) has at least ten counts. The sample comes from a study of T cells after yellow fever vaccination. Each CDR3 protein gets one entry after TCRdb re-called the 5' RACE reads with MiXCR. The sample has some 150,000 distinct CDR3 sequences, approximately 6.6% seen once. Trimming pared 5 bases from V and 7 bases from J, leaving 10 bases between. Per germline, CDR1 LGHDT and CDR2 YNNKEL (reference sequence). The CDR3 runs to 12 residues. The chain recombines TRBV3-1 with TRBJ2-3; D is undetermined. The sequence was obtained from a man aged 30-40 years who received the YFV17D yellow fever vaccine. The sequences come from CD4+ T cells sorted from PBMCs, collected 10 days after the yellow fever booster vaccination. For the CDR3, the DNA is TGTGCCAGCAGCAACTACTTAAATACGCAGTATTTT. This encodes CASSNYLNTQYF.